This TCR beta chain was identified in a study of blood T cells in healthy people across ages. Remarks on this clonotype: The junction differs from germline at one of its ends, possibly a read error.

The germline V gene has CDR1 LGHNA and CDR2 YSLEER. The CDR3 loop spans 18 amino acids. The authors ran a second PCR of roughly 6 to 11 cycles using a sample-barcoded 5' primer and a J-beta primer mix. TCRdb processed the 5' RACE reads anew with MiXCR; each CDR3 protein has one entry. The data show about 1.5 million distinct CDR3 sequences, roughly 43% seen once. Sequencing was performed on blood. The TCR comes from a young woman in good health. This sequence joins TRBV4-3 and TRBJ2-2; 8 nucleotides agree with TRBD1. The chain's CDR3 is CAISQQTGAGRNTGELFF. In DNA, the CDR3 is TGCGCCATCAGCCAACAGACAGGGGCTGGGAGGAACACCGGGGAGCTGTTTTTT.